Listed below are T cell receptor beta chains from one sample, sequenced in a study of PD-1 blockade in classical Hodgkin lymphoma. Only in-frame clones appear in the TCRdb table, and some are missing; sequencing was by immunoSEQ multiplex PCR. This sample carries tens of thousands of clones, about 93% of them seen once, and the ten largest clones take about 8%. Material: peripheral blood mononuclear cells (PBMCs), obtained at baseline. The receptors stem from a human donor with classical Hodgkin lymphoma. The CDR3 runs from the conserved cysteine through the conserved F or W. Each record gives: V gene, J gene, clone size, D gene, CDR3 protein, CDR3 DNA. A D gene is named only where the DNA matches it firmly. Size is omitted from some rows. Given values are once, few, many or a class for expanded clones.

TRBV7-7,TRBJ2-2,-,-,CASSLESAGRYAGELFF,TGTGCCAGCAGCTTAGAGTCGGCGGGAAGGTACGCCGGGGAGCTGTTTTTT
TRBV27,TRBJ2-2,few,-,CASSLRGQDTGELFF,TGTGCCAGCAGTTTACGGGGGCAGGACACCGGGGAGCTGTTTTTT
TRBV27,TRBJ2-2,few,TRBD1,CASALGQGAGELFF,TGTGCCAGCGCCCTAGGACAGGGTGCCGGGGAGCTGTTTTTT
TRBV4-3,TRBJ2-3,-,TRBD2,CASSMRESGDTQYF,TGCGCCAGCAGCATGCGGGAGTCCGGAGATACGCAGTATTTT
TRBV5-1,TRBJ2-7,-,-,CASSLVQGSYEQYF,TGCGCCAGCAGCTTGGTCCAGGGCTCCTACGAGCAGTACTTC
TRBV27,TRBJ2-3,-,TRBD2,CASSLGTAGGPDTQYF,TGTGCCAGCAGTCTCGGGACGGCGGGGGGCCCAGATACGCAGTATTTT
TRBV4-1,TRBJ2-7,-,-,CASSQDHRVGYEQYF,TGCGCCAGCAGCCAAGACCACCGGGTGGGCTACGAGCAGTACTTC
TRBV18,TRBJ2-7,-,TRBD1,CASSTTGSQGEQYF,TGTGCCAGCTCAACGACAGGGAGCCAGGGCGAGCAGTACTTC
TRBV19,TRBJ1-2,-,-,CASSTIGGTWYTF,TGTGCCAGTAGTACTATCGGGGGGACTTGGTACACCTTC
TRBV27,TRBJ1-4,-,-,CASSLTRGGEKLFF,TGTGCCAGCAGTTTGACCCGGGGTGGGGAAAAACTGTTTTTT
TRBV7-2,TRBJ2-7,once,TRBD1,CASSHDRVGYLEQYF,TGTGCCAGCAGCCACGACAGGGTGGGGTACCTCGAGCAGTACTTC
TRBV19,TRBJ2-3,once,TRBD1,CASKNGGQPTDTQYF,TGTGCCAGTAAAAATGGGGGACAGCCGACAGATACGCAGTATTTT
TRBV7-8,TRBJ2-7,-,TRBD1,CASSLAGGGQGSRWF,TGTGCCAGCAGCTTAGCAGGGGGTGGACAGGGAAGCCGGTGGTTC
TRBV16,TRBJ2-2,once,-,CASSQSISRTGELFF,TGTGCCAGCAGCCAATCGATATCTCGAACCGGGGAGCTGTTTTTT
TRBV18,TRBJ2-2,-,TRBD2,CASSPAGLAANTGELFF,TGTGCCAGCTCACCAGCGGGACTAGCGGCTAACACCGGGGAGCTGTTTTTT
TRBV27,TRBJ2-7,-,-,CASWGTVAYEQYF,TGTGCCAGCTGGGGGACGGTAGCCTACGAGCAGTACTTC
TRBV20-1,TRBJ2-1,-,-,CSAGSGNEQFF,TGCAGTGCCGGTAGCGGCAATGAGCAGTTCTTC
TRBV5-4,TRBJ2-1,-,TRBD2,CASSDTSGGDSYNEQFF,TGTGCCAGCAGCGACACTAGCGGGGGGGACTCCTACAATGAGCAGTTCTTC
TRBV7-6,TRBJ2-5,-,TRBD2,CASSRLAEGQETQYF,TGTGCCAGCAGCCGACTAGCGGAGGGGCAAGAGACCCAGTACTTC
TRBV28,TRBJ2-5,-,-,CASSFARYQETQYF,TGTGCCAGCAGTTTTGCGCGTTACCAAGAGACCCAGTACTTC
TRBV19,TRBJ2-2,-,TRBD2,CASSIRGLAGVAVTGELFF,TGTGCCAGTAGTATACGGGGGCTAGCGGGAGTTGCGGTCACCGGGGAGCTGTTTTTT
TRBV4-2,TRBJ2-7,-,TRBD2,CASSQARGAGGLYEQYF,TGTGCCAGCAGCCAAGCCCGAGGAGCGGGGGGCCTCTACGAGCAGTACTTC
TRBV7-9,TRBJ1-1,-,-,CASSSSLAAEAFF,TGTGCCAGCAGCTCCTCTCTAGCGGCTGAAGCTTTCTTT
TRBV27,TRBJ1-5,-,TRBD1,CASSLSNPGTGFDSNQPQHF,TGTGCCAGCAGTTTATCAAATCCCGGGACAGGATTTGATAGCAATCAGCCCCAGCATTTT
TRBV18,TRBJ1-5,few,-,CASSRASNQPQHF,TGTGCCAGCTCACGGGCTAGCAATCAGCCCCAGCATTTT
TRBV23-1,TRBJ1-5,-,-,CASSQFPRGRKNQPQHF,TGCGCCAGCAGTCAATTCCCGAGGGGGAGGAAGAATCAGCCCCAGCATTTT
TRBV29-1,TRBJ2-3,-,-,CSVNRATGDTQYF,TGCAGCGTGAATAGGGCAACAGGAGATACGCAGTATTTT
TRBV27,TRBJ2-1,-,TRBD2,CASSSYSGSLNEQFF,TGTGCCAGCAGTTCATATAGCGGGAGTCTGAATGAGCAGTTCTTC
TRBV30,TRBJ2-1,-,TRBD2,CAWSTGRGLAYNEQFF,TGTGCCTGGAGTACGGGGAGAGGACTAGCCTACAATGAGCAGTTCTTC
TRBV12-5,TRBJ1-2,-,-,CASGPVDPGYGYTF,TGTGCTAGTGGTCCTGTCGATCCAGGCTATGGCTACACCTTC
TRBV5-6,TRBJ2-7,-,-,CASSQDLEGSYEQYF,TGTGCCAGCAGCCAGGACCTCGAAGGGTCCTACGAGCAGTACTTC
TRBV7-9,TRBJ2-2,-,TRBD1,CASSSPGQVLLSIGELFF,TGTGCCAGCAGCTCACCGGGACAGGTCCTTTTGAGTATCGGGGAGCTGTTTTTT
TRBV5-1,TRBJ2-7,once,TRBD2,CASSPTSGTVSEQYF,TGCGCCAGCAGCCCAACTAGCGGGACCGTGAGCGAGCAGTACTTC
TRBV10-3,TRBJ2-5,-,TRBD1,CAISENVGQGVKTQYF,TGTGCCATCAGTGAGAATGTAGGACAGGGGGTGAAGACCCAGTACTTC
TRBV25-1,TRBJ2-7,-,-,CASSESLAVGQYF,TGTGCCAGCAGTGAAAGTTTGGCGGTCGGGCAGTACTTC
TRBV12-5,TRBJ2-7,-,TRBD1,CASGLAIQGAQRAQYF,TGTGCTAGTGGTTTGGCAATACAGGGGGCGCAAAGGGCCCAGTACTTC
TRBV5-6,TRBJ2-7,-,-,CASSLIRGYEQYF,TGTGCCAGCAGCTTGATACGGGGCTACGAGCAGTACTTC
TRBV5-6,TRBJ2-1,-,TRBD2,CASSAILAGGPLNEQFF,TGTGCCAGCAGCGCTATTTTAGCGGGGGGGCCCTTAAATGAGCAGTTCTTC
TRBV9,TRBJ2-3,-,-,CASSVDGGTQYF,TGTGCCAGCAGCGTAGATGGGGGTACGCAGTATTTT
TRBV6-5,TRBJ1-1,-,-,CASRPYRSTEAFF,TGTGCCAGCAGGCCTTATAGGAGCACTGAAGCTTTCTTT
TRBV20-1,TRBJ2-2,-,-,CSARHTGELFF,TGCAGTGCTCGACACACCGGGGAGCTGTTTTTT
TRBV6-1,TRBJ2-7,-,-,CASSGWVDGVGHEQYF,TGTGCCAGCAGTGGATGGGTTGACGGGGTGGGGCACGAGCAGTACTTC
TRBV25-1,TRBJ1-2,-,-,CASSAGGGSSGYTF,TGTGCCAGCAGTGCCGGGGGGGGGAGCAGCGGCTACACCTTC
TRBV19,TRBJ2-7,-,TRBD1,CASSIYGQGISEQYF,TGTGCCAGTAGTATATATGGACAGGGGATCAGCGAGCAGTACTTC
TRBV9,TRBJ2-5,-,-,CASSVGPPLEETQYF,TGTGCCAGCAGCGTAGGTCCTCCCTTAGAAGAGACCCAGTACTTC
TRBV19,TRBJ1-2,-,TRBD1,CASRPGGYYGYTF,TGTGCCAGTCGTCCAGGGGGTTACTATGGCTACACCTTC
TRBV6-5,TRBJ2-1,-,-,CASGLVRYNEQFF,TGTGCCAGTGGGTTGGTGCGCTACAATGAGCAGTTCTTC
TRBV5-5,TRBJ2-5,-,-,CASSLDDPVWETQYF,TGTGCCAGCAGCTTGGACGATCCGGTTTGGGAGACCCAGTACTTC
TRBV11-2,TRBJ1-5,-,-,CASSLAGVQPQHF,TGTGCCAGCAGCTTGGCAGGGGTACAGCCCCAGCATTTT
TRBV5-1,TRBJ1-3,-,TRBD1,CASSSGQGSGNTIYF,TGCGCCAGCAGCTCTGGACAGGGCTCAGGAAACACCATATATTTT
TRBV30,TRBJ2-2,-,-,CAWSPGAQGTGELFF,TGTGCCTGGAGTCCAGGGGCCCAGGGCACCGGGGAGCTGTTTTTT
TRBV2,TRBJ2-1,-,-,CASSDSGPALIYEQFF,TGTGCCAGCAGTGATAGCGGTCCGGCGTTAATCTATGAGCAGTTCTTC
TRBV30,TRBJ2-7,-,-,CAWSTGMGDSYEQYF,TGTGCCTGGAGTACGGGAATGGGGGACTCCTACGAGCAGTACTTC
TRBV11-3,TRBJ2-3,-,TRBD2,CASSLTAGGSDTQYF,TGTGCCAGCAGTCTAACAGCGGGGGGATCGGATACGCAGTATTTT
TRBV7-2,TRBJ1-5,-,-,CASSLGQMSNQPQHF,TGTGCCAGCAGCTTAGGACAGATGAGCAATCAGCCCCAGCATTTT